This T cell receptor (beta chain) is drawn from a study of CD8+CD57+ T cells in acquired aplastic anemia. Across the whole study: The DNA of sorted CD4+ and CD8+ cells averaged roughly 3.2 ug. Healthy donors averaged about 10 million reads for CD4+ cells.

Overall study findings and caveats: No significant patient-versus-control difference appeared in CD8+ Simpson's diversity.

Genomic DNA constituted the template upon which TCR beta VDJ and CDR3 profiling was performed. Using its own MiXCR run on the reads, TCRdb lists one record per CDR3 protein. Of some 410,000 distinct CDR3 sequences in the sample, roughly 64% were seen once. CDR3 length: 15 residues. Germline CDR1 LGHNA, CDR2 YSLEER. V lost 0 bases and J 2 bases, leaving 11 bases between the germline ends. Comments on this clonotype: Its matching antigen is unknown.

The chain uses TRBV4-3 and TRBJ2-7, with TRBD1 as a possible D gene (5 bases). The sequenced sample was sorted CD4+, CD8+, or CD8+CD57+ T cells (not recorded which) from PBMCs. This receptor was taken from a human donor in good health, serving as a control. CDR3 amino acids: CASSQDRGPAYEQYF. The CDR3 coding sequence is TGCGCCAGCAGCCAAGATAGGGGCCCAGCCTACGAGCAGTACTTC.